Below are 10 T cell receptor beta chains sequenced from a single sample in a study of tissue T cells after allogeneic stem cell transplantation. Libraries were prepared by immunoSEQ multiplex PCR; TCRdb keeps only in-frame clonotypes and omits some of them. Altogether around 4,300 clones are present, around 60% being singletons, with the ten largest covering around 6.9%. The sequences come from left colon tissue, collected at autopsy. Source of these receptors: a male donor at least 60 years old with lung cancer.

CDR3 region: CASSLAPSGDSYNEQFF. In nucleotides, the CDR3 is TGCGCCAGCAGCTTGGCGCCTAGCGGGGACTCCTACAATGAGCAGTTCTTC. The V call is TRBV5-1, the J call TRBJ2-1, with 9 nucleotides matching TRBD2. J gave up 0 bases and V 0 bases, and 4 bases lay outside the gene matches. Germline V gene data show CDR1 as SGHRS and CDR2 as YFSETQ. CDR3 length: 17 amino acids.

J is TRBJ1-2 and V is TRBV30, with TRBD1 matching over 7 bases. The length of the CDR3 is 15 residues. Germline trimming cut 5 bases from V and 4 bases from J; bases unmatched to any gene: 13. In germline, CDR1 is GTSNPN, CDR2 SVGIG (reference sequence). In nucleotides, the CDR3 is TGTGCCTGGGGTTCACACCGGGACAGCTTCTATGGCTACACCTTC. Amino acids: CAWGSHRDSFYGYTF.

The chain employs TRBV14 and TRBJ2-1; D is ambiguous. The V gene lost 3 bases and the J gene lost 6 bases, with 9 bases spanning the gap. The CDR3 runs 13 residues. CDR1 and CDR2 (germline): SGHDN, FVKESK. The CDR3 is CASSQGRGNEQFF. The DNA for the CDR3 is TGTGCCAGCAGCCAGGGTCGCGGCAATGAGCAGTTCTTC.

The chain links TRBV30 to TRBJ2-7; D call uncertain. This CDR3 contains 13 residues. With 2 bases removed from V and 8 bases from J, the gap between germline ends came to 16 bases. Per germline, CDR1 GTSNPN and CDR2 SVGIG (reference sequence). The DNA of the CDR3 is TGTGCCTGGAGTCCGGCGCTAGACGGAAAGCAGTACTTC. Its translation: CAWSPALDGKQYF. Full variable domain (outside the CDR3, taken from reference TRBV30 and TRBJ2-7): SQTIHQWPATLVQPVGSPLSLECTVEGTSNPNLYWYRQAAGRGLQLLFYSVGIGQISSEVPQNLSASRPQDRQFILSSKKLLLSDSGFYLCAWSPALDGKQYFGPGTRLTVT.

This sequence joins TRBV27 and TRBJ1-3; TRBD1 matches 9 bases. Germline V gives CDR1 MNHEY, CDR2 SMNVEV (reference sequence). This CDR3 contains 15 residues. The junction had 5 bases not matched to a gene; V was cut back by 6 bases and J by 2 bases. CDR3 nucleotide sequence: TGTGCCAGCAGGCGGACAGGGGTGGCTGGAAACACCATATATTTT. Protein product: CASRRTGVAGNTIYF.

The V and J genes are TRBV7-3 and TRBJ2-3; TRBD2 aligns across 7 bases. Losses at the gene ends were 4 bases for V and 5 bases for J; bases not matched to a gene: 3. Germline CDR1 and CDR2: SGHTA and FQGTGA. The CDR3 is 13 residues long. CDR3 nucleotides: TGTGCCAGCAGCTCCGGACTAGGAGATACGCAGTATTTT. It yields the protein CASSSGLGDTQYF.

A remark on this clone: Other DNA sequences in this sample translate to the same CDR3. The rearrangement links TRBV5-1 to TRBJ2-7; no clear D gene. Trimming left V 0 bases short and J 2 bases short, with 12 bases between. Germline V gives CDR1 SGHRS, CDR2 YFSETQ. The CDR3 is 15 residues long. CDR3 bases: TGCGCCAGCAGCTTGGGCGGCCTCCCTACCTACGAGCAGTACTTC. It codes for CASSLGGLPTYEQYF.

The rearrangement joins TRBV7-9 to TRBJ1-3, with D possibly TRBD1 on 6 matching bases. Germline V CDR1 and CDR2: SEHNR, FQNEAQ (reference sequence). This CDR3 is built from 14 residues. V was clipped by 9 bases and J by 4 bases, with 16 bases between them. The CDR3 spells CASTVGGLGNTIYF. In DNA form, the CDR3 reads TGTGCCAGTACAGTCGGGGGGCTCGGAAACACCATATATTTT.

CDR3 residues: CASSPSRLVVYNEQFF. The CDR3 DNA sequence: TGTGCCAGCAGTCCATCGCGCCTAGTAGTTTACAATGAGCAGTTCTTC. V gene TRBV27 combines with J gene TRBJ2-1; unclear D gene. This CDR3 spans 16 amino acids. The V and J ends lost 5 bases and 4 bases respectively, with 18 bases between them. Germline V gene data show CDR1 as MNHEY and CDR2 as SMNVEV (reference sequence).

The chain uses TRBV5-5 and TRBJ2-2; maybe TRBD1 (6 bases). The V and J ends lost 5 bases and 3 bases respectively, with 20 bases between them. CDR1 and CDR2 from the germline V gene are SGHKS and YYEKEE (reference sequence). CDR3 length: 17 amino acids. In nucleotides, the CDR3 is TGTGCCAGCAGGTTTTCCCACAGGGTCTTGGACACCGGGGAGCTGTTTTTT. The encoded protein is CASRFSHRVLDTGELFF.